These 21 T cell receptor beta chains originate from one sample sequenced in a study of blood T cell repertoires in COVID-19. Assay: immunoSEQ multiplex PCR; the TCRdb copy retains only in-frame clones and omits some. The top ten hold approximately 13% of the sample, which has more than 85,000 clones, around 82% seen once. Sample: peripheral blood. The receptor source for this set is a human donor in a cohort sampled during active COVID-19.

V gene TRBV7-2 combines with J gene TRBJ2-2, with 7 bases fitting TRBD1. J gave up 2 bases and V 3 bases, and 9 bases lay outside the gene matches. Germline loops: CDR1 SGHTA, CDR2 FQGNSA. CDR3 size: 17 residues. The CDR3 loop is CASSFHPDRLNTGELFF. In DNA, the CDR3 is TGTGCCAGCAGCTTTCATCCGGACAGGCTTAACACCGGGGAGCTGTTTTTT. Full variable domain (outside the CDR3, taken from reference TRBV7-2 and TRBJ2-2): GAGVSQSPSNKVTEKGKDVELRCDPISGHTALYWYRQSLGQGLEFLIYFQGNSAPDKSGLPSDRFSAERTGGSVSTLTIQRTQQEDSAVYLCASSFHPDRLNTGELFFGEGSRLTVL.

J is TRBJ1-3 and V is TRBV5-4; 9 bases align to TRBD1. Per the germline V gene, CDR1 is SGHNT and CDR2 is YYREEE (reference sequence). The CDR3 covers 16 residues. The J segment lost 0 bases and the V segment lost 3 bases, leaving 4 bases of the junction unmatched. Written as DNA, the CDR3 is TGTGCCAGCAGCTCGCCGGGACAGGGCTCTGGAAACACCATATATTTT. Amino acids: CASSSPGQGSGNTIYF.

This clone was seen more than once but under ten times. The chain is built from TRBV9 and TRBJ1-2; a possible D gene is TRBD1 (6 bases). V shed 7 bases and J shed 3 bases, with 10 bases lying between them. Germline loops: CDR1 SGDLS, CDR2 YYNGEE. This CDR3 contains 12 residues. CDR3: CASGGADYGYTF. In DNA form, the CDR3 reads TGTGCCAGCGGGGGGGCGGACTATGGCTACACCTTC.

This chain joins TRBV2 and TRBJ1-2; D might be TRBD1 (6 bases). CDR1 is SNHLY, CDR2 FYNNEI, per germline. Trimming took off 7 bases at V and 8 bases at J, with 14 bases between the two ends. CDR3 length: 12 amino acids. This CDR3 is CASTGDIKGYTF. The CDR3 DNA follows: TGTGCCAGCACAGGGGACATTAAAGGCTACACCTTC. Full variable domain (rest looked up from reference TRBV2 and TRBJ1-2): EPEVTQTPSHQVTQMGQEVILRCVPISNHLYFYWYRQILGQKVEFLVSFYNNEISEKSEIFDDQFSVERPDGSNFTLKIRSTKLEDSAMYFCASTGDIKGYTFGSGTRLTVV.

Comment on this clone: This sample includes further DNA sequences coding for the same CDR3. This rearrangement joins TRBV7-2 to TRBJ1-2; D remains unclear. Germline V gene lookup returns CDR1 SGHTA and CDR2 FQGNSA. Trimming removed 1 base from V and 2 bases from J, with 8 bases in between. The CDR3 totals 14 residues. The CDR3 loop reads CASSLGGLNYGYTF. The CDR3 bases are TGTGCCAGCAGCTTAGGCGGCCTGAACTATGGCTACACCTTC. The full variable domain, with the rest looked up from reference TRBV7-2 and TRBJ1-2, is GAGVSQSPSNKVTEKGKDVELRCDPISGHTALYWYRQSLGQGLEFLIYFQGNSAPDKSGLPSDRFSAERTGGSVSTLTIQRTQQEDSAVYLCASSLGGLNYGYTFGSGTRLTVV.

The chain has TRBV3-1 (or the pseudogene TRBV3-2) and TRBJ2-5, with 8 bases matching TRBD2. The CDR3 has 15 residues. Germline V gene sequence: CDR1 LGHDT, CDR2 YNNKEL (reference sequence). V shed 0 bases, J shed 6 bases, and the junction held 6 bases outside the gene matches. This CDR3 is CASSQDVAGRKTQYF. CDR3 sequence (DNA): TGTGCCAGCAGCCAAGACGTAGCGGGGAGGAAGACCCAGTACTTC.

The chain has TRBV6-1 and TRBJ1-4; D perhaps matches TRBD1 (5 bases). The germline V and J ends were trimmed by 3 bases and 7 bases, with 9 bases remaining between them. The CDR3 extends over 13 amino acids. Germline V gene data show CDR1 as MNHNS and CDR2 as SASEGT. Here the CDR3 DNA reads TGTGCCAGCAGTGAGTTTAGGGGTGAAAAACTGTTTTTT. It codes for CASSEFRGEKLFF.

This clone appeared a single time. The chain carries TRBV19 and TRBJ2-6; D unclear. CDR3 length: 15 amino acids. Trimming cost V 7 bases and J 0 bases, with 10 bases left between them. Per germline, CDR1 LNHDA and CDR2 SQIVND (reference sequence). The CDR3 here is CASKEQNSGANVLTF. The CDR3 nucleotides are TGTGCCAGTAAAGAACAGAACTCTGGGGCCAACGTCCTGACTTTC.

This clone was observed at least ten times. The V gene is TRBV27, the J gene TRBJ2-1; perhaps TRBD2 as D (6 bases). With 10 bases removed from V and 9 bases from J, the gap between germline ends came to 19 bases. CDR3 size: 13 residues. Germline lookup yields CDR1 MNHEY and CDR2 SMNVEV (reference sequence). The CDR3 loop reads CATRPGGAVEQFF. In nucleotides, the CDR3 is TGTGCCACCCGGCCCGGAGGGGCGGTTGAGCAGTTCTTC.

The rearrangement uses TRBV18 and TRBJ1-6, with a weak D call TRBD1 (5 bases). Trimming took 2 bases from V and 10 from J, leaving 15 bases between them. CDR1 is KGHSH and CDR2 is LQKENI in the germline V gene. This CDR3 has 15 amino acids. For the CDR3, the DNA is TGTGCCAGCTCACCAGTCGGCAGGGCGAGATCACCCCTCCACTTT. Amino acid sequence: CASSPVGRARSPLHF.

The J gene is TRBJ2-2, the V gene TRBV7-3; 9 bases agree with TRBD1. Germline V CDR1 and CDR2: SGHTA, FQGTGA. V was clipped by 6 bases and J by 5 bases; unmatched bases: 10. CDR3 length: 16 residues. For the CDR3, the DNA is TGTGCCAGCAGACGCTCCGGGACAGGGCGGACCGGGGAGCTGTTTTTT. It yields the protein CASRRSGTGRTGELFF.

This chain uses TRBV19 with TRBJ2-1, with a tentative D call TRBD1 (5 bases). Germline V gives CDR1 LNHDA, CDR2 SQIVND (reference sequence). The CDR3 length is 13 residues. V lost 3 bases and J lost 4, with 7 bases in between. The CDR3 DNA is TGTGCCAGTAGTATTGACAGTTACAATGAGCAGTTCTTC. The encoded protein is CASSIDSYNEQFF.

V is TRBV10-3 and J is TRBJ2-1; the D is unclear. V lost 6 bases and J lost 0, with 15 bases in between. Germline V CDR1 and CDR2: ENHRY, SYGVKD. CDR3 length equals 16 residues. The CDR3 DNA follows: TGTGCCATCAGCCCCGGTAGCCAGAGCTCCTACAATGAGCAGTTCTTC. Its translation: CAISPGSQSSYNEQFF.

J is TRBJ1-5 and V is TRBV9; D might be TRBD1 (6 bases). This CDR3 is 15 amino acids long. Germline-derived CDR1 and CDR2 are SGDLS and YYNGEE. The V end lost 0 bases, the J end lost 6 bases, and 13 bases lay between the germline ends. The CDR3 is CASSVEGTIGQPQHF. CDR3 bases: TGTGCCAGCAGCGTAGAGGGGACAATCGGTCAGCCCCAGCATTTT. Based on the CDR3 plus reference TRBV9 and TRBJ1-5, the full variable domain is DSGVTQTPKHLITATGQRVTLRCSPRSGDLSVYWYQQSLDQGLQFLIQYYNGEERAKGNILERFSAQQFPDLHSELNLSSLELGDSALYFCASSVEGTIGQPQHFGDGTRLSIL.

The chain recombines TRBV30 with TRBJ2-7, with a tentative D call TRBD2 (6 bases). The CDR3 extends over 15 amino acids. The V gene lost 0 bases and the J gene lost 0 bases, with 12 bases spanning the gap. Germline V CDR1 and CDR2: GTSNPN, SVGIG (reference sequence). CDR3 loop: CAWSVGGILSYEQYF. The DNA of the CDR3 is TGTGCCTGGAGTGTTGGAGGGATCCTCTCCTACGAGCAGTACTTC. Full variable domain (missing parts from reference TRBV30 and TRBJ2-7): SQTIHQWPATLVQPVGSPLSLECTVEGTSNPNLYWYRQAAGRGLQLLFYSVGIGQISSEVPQNLSASRPQDRQFILSSKKLLLSDSGFYLCAWSVGGILSYEQYFGPGTRLTVT.

The genes are TRBV7-3 and TRBJ2-3; no clear D gene. The CDR3 has 12 residues. V was cut by 2 bases and J by 6 bases, with 6 bases left in between. Germline CDR1 is SGHTA and CDR2 is FQGTGA. The CDR3 sequence: CASSLGEDTQYF. For the CDR3, the DNA is TGTGCCAGCAGCTTAGGTGAGGATACGCAGTATTTT.

This sequence joins TRBV12-3 or TRBV12-4 and TRBJ1-2; a possible D gene is TRBD1 (5 bases). V lost 6 bases to trimming and J lost 6 bases, with 8 bases between them. This CDR3 contains 11 residues. The CDR3 DNA is TGTGCCAGCAGCCAGGGAAATGGCTACACCTTC. Amino acids: CASSQGNGYTF.

The chain carries TRBV4-3 and TRBJ1-1; a weak D match, TRBD1 (5 bases). This CDR3 has 14 amino acids. Germline values: CDR1 LGHNA, CDR2 YSLEER. V lost 4 bases and J lost 2, with 11 bases in between. CDR3 amino acids: CASSRRQSNTEAFF. In DNA, the CDR3 is TGCGCCAGCAGCCGACGACAGAGTAACACTGAAGCTTTCTTT.

This clone was picked up a small number of times. The gene calls are TRBV24-1 and TRBJ2-3; 8 nucleotides match TRBD2. Germline V gives CDR1 KGHDR, CDR2 SFDVKD. This CDR3 region has 17 residues. V lost 9 bases to trimming and J lost 2 bases; unmatched junction nucleotides: 15. The DNA for the CDR3 is TGTGCCACCGCCCCAGCGGGAGAAGGTGGGCTCACAGATACGCAGTATTTT. Amino acids: CATAPAGEGGLTDTQYF.

A few counts support this clone. At the DNA level, this CDR3 is encoded by other sequences in the same sample as well. V gene TRBV9 combines with J gene TRBJ2-7; 7 positions agree with TRBD1. CDR3 length equals 15 residues. The germline V gene has CDR1 SGDLS and CDR2 YYNGEE. Trimming cost V 4 bases and J 4 bases; bases outside gene matches: 11. Written as DNA, the CDR3 is TGTGCCAGCAGCCCTTCCGACAGGGTGGGGTACGAGCAGTACTTC. Translation: CASSPSDRVGYEQYF.

The V gene is TRBV7-2, the J gene TRBJ2-5; 9 nucleotides match TRBD1. This CDR3 spans 18 amino acids. V lost 1 base and J lost 1; bases outside the gene matches: 10. Germline V gene data show CDR1 as SGHTA and CDR2 as FQGNSA. The CDR3 sequence is CASSLDLGTGYVQETQYF. The DNA for the CDR3 is TGTGCCAGCAGCTTAGATTTAGGGACAGGGTACGTCCAAGAGACCCAGTACTTC. Filled out from reference TRBV7-2 and TRBJ2-5, the complete variable domain reads GAGVSQSPSNKVTEKGKDVELRCDPISGHTALYWYRQSLGQGLEFLIYFQGNSAPDKSGLPSDRFSAERTGGSVSTLTIQRTQQEDSAVYLCASSLDLGTGYVQETQYFGPGTRLLVL.